Below, 9 T cell receptor beta chains from the same sample are listed, as sequenced in a study of T cell responses to AZD1222 COVID-19 vaccine. Sequencing was performed with immunoSEQ multiplex PCR; in TCRdb, only in-frame clones are kept and a portion is missing. The sample holds 150,000 to 200,000 clones; about nine tenths are singletons and the top ten take roughly 2.5%. The starting material was peripheral blood, obtained on day 0 of AZD1222 vaccination. The receptors were sampled from an adult in good health.

The V call is TRBV5-1, the J call TRBJ1-1, with D possibly matching TRBD1 (5 bases). CDR3 length: 14 residues. The germline V gene has CDR1 SGHRS and CDR2 YFSETQ. Trimming removed 2 bases from V and 0 bases from J, with 8 bases in between. Here the CDR3 reads CASSFQGMNTEAFF. CDR3 coding DNA: TGCGCCAGCAGCTTTCAGGGCATGAACACTGAAGCTTTCTTT.

This chain links TRBV19 with TRBJ1-1, with a weak D call TRBD1 (6 bases). The CDR3 is made up of 15 amino acids. CDR1 LNHDA and CDR2 SQIVND come from the germline V gene (reference sequence). Trimming shortened V by 5 bases and J by 1 base, and 14 bases separated the two germline ends. The CDR3 reads CASSAIQGTNTEAFF. The CDR3 region has the DNA TGTGCCAGTAGTGCGATACAGGGTACGAACACTGAAGCTTTCTTT.

The rearrangement joins TRBV19 to TRBJ2-1; 13 positions agree with TRBD2. Germline trimming cut 5 bases from V and 4 bases from J; bases unmatched to any gene: 11. Germline V gene data show CDR1 as LNHDA and CDR2 as SQIVND (reference sequence). CDR3 size: 18 residues. CDR3 loop: CASSLGLAGALSYNEQFF. DNA of the CDR3: TGTGCCAGTAGTCTTGGACTAGCGGGAGCTCTTTCGTACAATGAGCAGTTCTTC.

The chain uses TRBV5-1 and TRBJ2-1; maybe TRBD2 (5 bases). The V gene's germline CDR1 is SGHRS and CDR2 YFSETQ. The CDR3 is made up of 13 amino acids. The V and J ends lost 5 bases and 7 bases respectively, with 13 bases between them. Here the CDR3 DNA reads TGCGCCAGCAGTCGGACTCCTGATAATGAGCAGTTCTTC. Translating gives CASSRTPDNEQFF.

This clone was detected only once. The chain is built from TRBV30 and TRBJ1-1, with unresolved D. The CDR3 extends over 13 amino acids. V shed 1 base and J shed 6 bases, with 12 bases lying between them. From germline, CDR1 is GTSNPN and CDR2 SVGIG (reference sequence). The CDR3 nucleotides read TGTGCCTGGAGTGAGGGTTCAAGTGCTGAAGCTTTCTTT. It specifies CAWSEGSSAEAFF.

The chain joins TRBV28 to TRBJ2-3; 10 positions match TRBD2. With V trimmed by 3 bases and J by 5 bases, 5 bases remained unmatched. Per the germline V gene, CDR1 is MDHEN and CDR2 is SYDVKM. The CDR3 length is 15 residues. CDR3 region: CASSLVLAGKDTQYF. CDR3 coding DNA: TGTGCCAGCAGTTTGGTACTAGCGGGAAAAGATACGCAGTATTTT. The full variable domain, its missing parts supplied by reference TRBV28 and TRBJ2-3, is DVKVTQSSRYLVKRTGEKVFLECVQDMDHENMFWYRQDPGLGLRLIYFSYDVKMKEKGDIPEGYSVSREKKERFSLILESASTNQTSMYLCASSLVLAGKDTQYFGPGTRLTVL.

The chain has TRBV6-1 and TRBJ2-7; TRBD2 might be the D (5 bases). Trimming removed 3 bases from V and 7 bases from J, with 13 bases in between. The CDR3 runs 13 residues. Germline V CDR1 and CDR2: MNHNS, SASEGT. DNA for the CDR3: TGTGCCAGCAGTGATGTCCCTTCGGGGGAGCAGTACTTC. Its translation: CASSDVPSGEQYF.

The chain combines TRBV19 with TRBJ2-7, with TRBD2 as a possible D gene (6 bases). V was pared by 9 bases and J by 3 bases, with 15 bases between. Germline CDR1 is LNHDA and CDR2 is SQIVND (reference sequence). CDR3 length: 13 amino acids. DNA for the CDR3: TGTGCCAGACTCAGAGAGGGAGGCTACGAGCAGTACTTC. This codes for CARLREGGYEQYF. Complete variable domain (other parts from reference TRBV19 and TRBJ2-7): DGGITQSPKYLFRKEGQNVTLSCEQNLNHDAMYWYRQDPGQGLRLIYYSQIVNDFQKGDIAEGYSVSREKKESFPLTVTSAQKNPTAFYLCARLREGGYEQYFGPGTRLTVT.

V and J are TRBV5-5 and TRBJ2-3; 7 bases fit TRBD2. Trimming at V came to 1 base and at J to 0 bases, leaving 5 bases not matched to a gene. Germline V gene lookup returns CDR1 SGHKS and CDR2 YYEKEE (reference sequence). The CDR3 spans 16 residues. The CDR3 is CASSLTLALSTDTQYF. In DNA form, the CDR3 reads TGTGCCAGCAGCTTGACACTAGCGCTGAGCACAGATACGCAGTATTTT.